One T cell receptor beta chain is described in this entry. This clone was counted a single time. The clone's antigen remains unknown. No qualities accompany the bases; no much larger clone lies one base away. This entry is derived from a study of T cells after posttransplantation cyclophosphamide (dated by TCRdb to 2016 to 2017). At the level of the whole study: The study tracked T cell repertoire reconstitution by TRB sequencing after myeloablative bone marrow transplantation using posttransplantation cyclophosphamide as GVHD prophylaxis. Antigen receptor sequencing was done on samples from some 34 PTCy-treated patients and from about 17 related bone marrow donors of those patients. Blood from every one of the 30 to 40 PTCy patients who had 1-year posttransplant specimens underwent TRB sequencing. Up to roughly 3 additional blood samples from 2 to 5.2 years after transplant were also TRB-sequenced in 3 patients, as was pretransplant blood from a handful of patients. Because TRA and TRB clonality correlated tightly in fewer than ten samples, the subsequent TCR analyses were limited to TRB only. Public TRB sequences were compared against a database of over 3,000 sequences linked to responses to pathogens, tumor antigens, self-antigens and alloantigens. The research as a whole found: Across under 50 patients, recipient CMV seropositivity and CMV reactivation were highly associated with TRB clonality; PTCy diversity was similar to CNI/methotrexate controls. The TRB repertoires of T cells infiltrating skin or GI tract showed only limited overlap with the TRB repertoires of T cells in blood. At 1-2 months, donor-recipient similarity was low but rose over the first year, and the later blood repertoires were often dominated by donor CD8+ memory clones.

The control group consisted of approximately 10 patients who received myeloablative marrow transplants with methotrexate plus a calcineurin inhibitor and who were sampled 1 year after transplant. Peripheral blood and bone marrow mononuclear cells were isolated by Ficoll-Hypaque density centrifugation and were cryopreserved. Genomic DNA was the input for TRB sequencing, which was run either with the immunoSEQ assay at survey resolution or with the hsTCRB kit. Per the authors' processing: Initial read processing used immunoSEQ software, and repertoire analyses used the LymphoSeq R package. Clonality was computed as 1 minus normalized Shannon entropy; Gini coefficient was also calculated for each TRB dataset. Phenotypes of unsorted samples were inferred by mapping TRB sequences from sorted subsets of the recipient or donor onto the same recipient's unsorted samples. In TCRdb, the immuneACCESS table is reduced to in-frame sequences with V and J assigned. These tables do not hold every clone; where another copy was compared, an unresolved V gene accounts for under half, and the others remain unexplained. V and J calls and clone size follow that table, whereas D and trimming were derived from the DNA. The sample contains about 18,000 clones, 85% of them found a single time. Together, the top ten hold less than 30% of the sample.

From the cysteine up to the phenylalanine, the CDR3 has a length of 15 residues. The DNA shown is the 45-base CDR3, in frame from base 1. Between the V and J ends, shortened by 4 bases and 5 bases respectively, the junction contains 18 bases. Via the germline V gene, CDR1 is SGHDT and CDR2 YYEEEE. The sequencing used PBMCs, collected after allogeneic stem cell transplant with calcineurin inhibitor and methotrexate. In this chain, TRBV5-6 is recombined with TRBJ1-2; a tentative D call is TRBD1 (5 bases match). The source is a female patient aged 18 to 35 who received an allogeneic stem cell transplant from an unrelated donor, was CMV-positive, and had acute and chronic GVHD. It is possible that, after a transplant, some T cells come from the graft donor. The CDR3 amino acid sequence is: CASSPRGGSGYGYTF. The DNA is as follows: TGTGCCAGCAGCCCCCGGGGGGGATCGGGGTATGGCTACACCTTC.